These 9 T cell receptor beta chains came from one sample sequenced in a study of pediatric ulcerative colitis. Assay used: immunoSEQ multiplex PCR; TCRdb lists only in-frame clones, some missing. The table has approximately 32,000 clones, around 80% seen once. The sequenced sample consisted of blood. These receptors all come from a boy aged 5-17 years with severe ulcerative colitis.

V and J are TRBV25-1 and TRBJ2-7; the D is unclear. The V and J ends lost 6 bases and 2 bases respectively, with 17 bases between them. There are 15 residues in the CDR3. Germline CDR1 and CDR2: MGHDK and SYGVNS. CDR3 residues: CASSTSLELTYEQYF. The CDR3 DNA reads as TGTGCCAGCAGCACCTCTTTGGAGTTAACCTACGAGCAGTACTTC.

The V call is TRBV7-2, the J call TRBJ2-7; D is possibly TRBD1 or TRBD2 (6 bases each). The germline CDR1 and CDR2 sequences are SGHTA and FQGNSA. V was cut by 11 bases and J by 1 base, with 18 bases left in between. The CDR3 covers 14 residues. Here the CDR3 reads CASGQGTASYEQYF. The CDR3, as DNA: TGTGCCTCGGGGCAGGGGACTGCATCCTACGAGCAGTACTTC. The variable domain in full, with the rest retrieved from reference TRBV7-2 and TRBJ2-7, is GAGVSQSPSNKVTEKGKDVELRCDPISGHTALYWYRQSLGQGLEFLIYFQGNSAPDKSGLPSDRFSAERTGGSVSTLTIQRTQQEDSAVYLCASGQGTASYEQYFGPGTRLTVT.

This clone was picked up one time. The genes are TRBV7-9 and TRBJ2-2; 9 positions agree with TRBD1. CDR1 and CDR2 from the germline V gene are SEHNR and FQNEAQ (reference sequence). J lost 6 bases, V lost 3 bases, and 14 bases had no gene match. The CDR3 totals 18 residues. Here the CDR3 reads CASSFLSLGTGIPGELFF. Written as DNA, the CDR3 is TGTGCCAGCAGCTTTCTATCTTTGGGGACAGGGATCCCCGGGGAGCTGTTTTTT.

J is TRBJ1-2 and V is TRBV12-5; D is perhaps TRBD1 (5 bases). V was clipped by 2 bases and J by 0 bases, with 22 bases between them. Germline V CDR1 and CDR2: LGHNT, FRNRAP. The CDR3 is 19 amino acids. This chain's CDR3 is CASGLRPGTSSMANYGYTF. CDR3 sequence (DNA): TGTGCTAGTGGTTTGCGGCCCGGGACGTCGTCGATGGCTAACTATGGCTACACCTTC.

The gene calls are TRBV5-4 and TRBJ2-7; D unresolved. This CDR3 is built from 15 residues. V was trimmed by 3 bases and J by 6 bases, leaving 19 bases between them. Germline CDR1 and CDR2: SGHNT and YYREEE (reference sequence). CDR3: CASSSPAASMGEQYF. DNA for the CDR3: TGTGCCAGCAGCTCTCCCGCGGCCTCGATGGGCGAGCAGTACTTC.

This chain joins TRBV21-1 and TRBJ1-1; the D call TRBD1 from the table was never checked on the DNA. TRBV21-1 is a documented pseudogene. The CDR3 sequence is 16 residues long. CDR3 in amino acids: CASSGNHQGARAEAFF. As DNA, the CDR3 is TGTGCCAGCAGCGGTAATCATCAGGGGGCTAGGGCTGAAGCTTTCTTT.

The chain uses TRBV14 and TRBJ1-3; D gene uncertain. This CDR3 has 14 amino acids. CDR1 SGHDN and CDR2 FVKESK come from the germline V gene. The V end was cut by 3 bases, the J end by 1 base, with 7 bases between. CDR3: CASSHAGSGNTIYF. The DNA for the CDR3 is TGTGCCAGCAGCCACGCCGGGTCTGGAAACACCATATATTTT.

The chain combines TRBV10-3 with TRBJ2-7; D possibly corresponds to TRBD1 (5 bases). The CDR3 totals 13 residues. Germline values: CDR1 ENHRY, CDR2 SYGVKD. The V gene lost 6 bases and the J gene lost 1 base, with 10 bases spanning the gap. The CDR3 region is CAIRTTGSYEQYF. The DNA for the CDR3 is TGTGCCATCAGAACTACAGGTTCCTACGAGCAGTACTTC.

This chain connects TRBV19 to TRBJ2-4; D gene unclear. The germline gives CDR1 LNHDA, CDR2 SQIVND (reference sequence). V lost 7 bases and J 0 bases, leaving 4 bases between the germline ends. The CDR3 is made up of 12 amino acids. The DNA for the CDR3 is TGTGCCAGTAACACAGCCAAAAACATTCAGTACTTC. Its protein product is CASNTAKNIQYF.